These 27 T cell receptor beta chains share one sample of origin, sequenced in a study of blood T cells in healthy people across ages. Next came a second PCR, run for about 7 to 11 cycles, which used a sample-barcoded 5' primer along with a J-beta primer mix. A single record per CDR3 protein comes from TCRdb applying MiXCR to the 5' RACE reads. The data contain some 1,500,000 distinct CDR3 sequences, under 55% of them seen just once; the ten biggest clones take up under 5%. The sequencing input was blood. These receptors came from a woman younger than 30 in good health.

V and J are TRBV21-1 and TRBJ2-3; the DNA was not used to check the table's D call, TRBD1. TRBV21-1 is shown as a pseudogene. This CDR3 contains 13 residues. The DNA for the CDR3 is TGTGCCAACCCGGACACATTCACAGATACGCAGTATTTT. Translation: CANPDTFTDTQYF.

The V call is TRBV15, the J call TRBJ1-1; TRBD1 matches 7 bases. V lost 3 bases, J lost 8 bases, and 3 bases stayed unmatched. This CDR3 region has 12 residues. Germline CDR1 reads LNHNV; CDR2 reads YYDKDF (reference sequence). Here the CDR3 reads CATSRRQGEAFF. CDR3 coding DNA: TGTGCCACCAGCAGGAGACAGGGCGAAGCTTTCTTT.

CDR3: CASSSRNGGFLEQYF. The CDR3 DNA is TGTGCCAGCAGCTCCCGGAATGGGGGCTTCCTTGAGCAGTACTTC. The J gene is TRBJ2-4, the V gene TRBV11-1, with D perhaps TRBD1 (6 bases). V lost 4 bases, J lost 13 bases, and 23 bases lay in between. The CDR3 sequence is 15 residues long. In germline, CDR1 is SGHAT, CDR2 FQDESV (reference sequence). Full variable domain (remainder filled in from reference TRBV11-1 and TRBJ2-4): EAEVAQSPRYKITEKSQAVAFWCDPISGHATLYWYRQILGQGPELLVQFQDESVVDDSQLPKDRFSAERLKGVDSTLKIQPAELGDSAMYLCASSSRNGGFLEQYFGAGTRLSVL.

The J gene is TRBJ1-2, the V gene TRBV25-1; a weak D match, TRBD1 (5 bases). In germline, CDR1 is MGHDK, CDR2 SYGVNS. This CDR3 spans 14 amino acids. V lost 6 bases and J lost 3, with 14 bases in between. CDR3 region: CASRGMRGDYGYTF. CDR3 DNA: TGTGCCAGCAGGGGGATGAGGGGTGACTATGGCTACACCTTC.

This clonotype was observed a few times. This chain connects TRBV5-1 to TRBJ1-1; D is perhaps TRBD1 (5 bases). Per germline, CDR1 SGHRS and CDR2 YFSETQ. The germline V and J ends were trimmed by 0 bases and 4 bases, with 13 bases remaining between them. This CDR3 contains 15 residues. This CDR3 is CASSLVGAGSTEAFF. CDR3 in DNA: TGCGCCAGCAGCTTGGTCGGGGCGGGATCCACTGAAGCTTTCTTT.

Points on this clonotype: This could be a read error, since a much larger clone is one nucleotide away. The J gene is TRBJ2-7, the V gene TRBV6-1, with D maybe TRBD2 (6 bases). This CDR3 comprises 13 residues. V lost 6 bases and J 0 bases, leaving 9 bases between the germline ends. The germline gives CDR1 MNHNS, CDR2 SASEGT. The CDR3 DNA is TGTGCCAGCAGGGCTAGCGCCTCCTACGAGCAGTACTTC. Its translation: CASRASASYEQYF.

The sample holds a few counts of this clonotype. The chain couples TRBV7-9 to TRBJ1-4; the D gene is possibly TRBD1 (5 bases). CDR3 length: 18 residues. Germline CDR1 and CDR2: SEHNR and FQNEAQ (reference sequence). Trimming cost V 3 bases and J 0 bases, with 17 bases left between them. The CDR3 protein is CASSFAGTRVATNEKLFF. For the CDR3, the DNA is TGTGCCAGCAGCTTCGCCGGGACGAGGGTCGCAACTAATGAAAAACTGTTTTTT.

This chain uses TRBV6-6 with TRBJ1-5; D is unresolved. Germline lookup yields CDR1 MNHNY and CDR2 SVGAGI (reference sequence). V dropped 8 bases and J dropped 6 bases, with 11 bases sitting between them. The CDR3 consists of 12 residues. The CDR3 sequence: CASGLGFQPQHF. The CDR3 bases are TGTGCCAGCGGCTTGGGGTTTCAGCCCCAGCATTTT.

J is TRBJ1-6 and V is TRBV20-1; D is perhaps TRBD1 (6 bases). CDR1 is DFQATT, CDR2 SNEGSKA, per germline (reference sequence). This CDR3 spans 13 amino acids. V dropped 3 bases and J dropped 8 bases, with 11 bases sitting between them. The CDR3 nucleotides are TGCAGTGCTAGGTTGACAGGAGATTCACCCCTCCACTTT. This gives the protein CSARLTGDSPLHF.

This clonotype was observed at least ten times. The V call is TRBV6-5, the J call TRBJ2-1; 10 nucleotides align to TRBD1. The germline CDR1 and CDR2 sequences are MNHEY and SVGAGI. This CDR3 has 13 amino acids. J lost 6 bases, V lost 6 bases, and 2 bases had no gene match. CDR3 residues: CASSRDRGNEQFF. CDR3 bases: TGTGCCAGCAGCCGGGACAGGGGCAATGAGCAGTTCTTC.

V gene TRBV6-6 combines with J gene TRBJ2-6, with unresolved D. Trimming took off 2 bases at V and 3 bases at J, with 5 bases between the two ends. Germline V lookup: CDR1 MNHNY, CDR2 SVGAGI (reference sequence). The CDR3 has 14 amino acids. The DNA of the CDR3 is TGTGCCAGCAGTTACAGGGATGGGGCCAACGTCCTGACTTTC. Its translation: CASSYRDGANVLTF.

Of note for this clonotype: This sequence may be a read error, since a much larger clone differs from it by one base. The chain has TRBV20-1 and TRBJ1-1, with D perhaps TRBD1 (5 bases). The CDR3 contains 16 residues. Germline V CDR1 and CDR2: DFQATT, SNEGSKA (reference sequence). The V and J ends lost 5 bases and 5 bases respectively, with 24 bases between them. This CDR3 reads CSAENPRTPGWTEAFF. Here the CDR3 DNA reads TGCAGTGCTGAAAACCCGAGGACACCAGGATGGACTGAAGCTTTCTTT.

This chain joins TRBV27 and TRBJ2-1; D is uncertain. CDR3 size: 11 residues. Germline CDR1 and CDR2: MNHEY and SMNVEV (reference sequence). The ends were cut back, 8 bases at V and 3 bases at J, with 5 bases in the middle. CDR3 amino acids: CASHFYNEQFF. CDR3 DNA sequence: TGTGCCAGCCACTTCTACAATGAGCAGTTCTTC.

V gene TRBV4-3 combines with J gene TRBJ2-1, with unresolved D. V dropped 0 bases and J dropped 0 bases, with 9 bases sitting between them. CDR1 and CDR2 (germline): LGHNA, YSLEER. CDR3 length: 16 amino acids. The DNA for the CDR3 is TGCGCCAGCAGCCAAGAGCCCGTTTACTCCTACAATGAGCAGTTCTTC. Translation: CASSQEPVYSYNEQFF.

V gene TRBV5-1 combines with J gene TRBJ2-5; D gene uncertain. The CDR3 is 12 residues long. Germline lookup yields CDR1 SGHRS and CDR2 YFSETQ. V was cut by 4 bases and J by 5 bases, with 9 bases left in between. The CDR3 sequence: CASSPNKETQYF. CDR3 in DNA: TGCGCCAGCAGCCCAAACAAGGAGACCCAGTACTTC.

The CDR3 DNA reads TGCAGTGCTAGAGATTCGACTAGCGGTATAGACTACGAGCAGTACTTC. Its translation is CSARDSTSGIDYEQYF. The chain has TRBV20-1 and TRBJ2-7; 9 bases line up with TRBD2. Trimming cost V 0 bases and J 3 bases; bases outside gene matches: 9. The CDR3 totals 16 residues. In germline, CDR1 is DFQATT, CDR2 SNEGSKA (reference sequence).

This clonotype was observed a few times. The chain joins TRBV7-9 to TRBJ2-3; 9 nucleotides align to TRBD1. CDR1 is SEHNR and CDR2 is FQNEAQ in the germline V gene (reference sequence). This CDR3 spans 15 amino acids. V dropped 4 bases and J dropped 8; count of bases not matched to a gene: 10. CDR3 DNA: TGTGCCAGCAGCTCCCGGGACAGGGTGCCAAGTACGCAGTATTTT. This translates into CASSSRDRVPSTQYF.

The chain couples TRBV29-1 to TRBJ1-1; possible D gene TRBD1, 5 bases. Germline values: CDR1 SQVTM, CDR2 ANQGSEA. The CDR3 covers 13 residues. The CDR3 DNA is TGCAGGGTTCTCGGGGGAATGAACACTGAAGCTTTCTTT. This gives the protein CRVLGGMNTEAFF.

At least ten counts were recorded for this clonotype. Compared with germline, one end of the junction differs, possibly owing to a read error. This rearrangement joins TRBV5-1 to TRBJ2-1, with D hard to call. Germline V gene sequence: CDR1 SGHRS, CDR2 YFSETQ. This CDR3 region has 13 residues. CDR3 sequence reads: CASSLVPDNEQFF. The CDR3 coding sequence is TGTGCCAGCAGCTTGGTGCCTGACAATGAGCAGTTCTTC.

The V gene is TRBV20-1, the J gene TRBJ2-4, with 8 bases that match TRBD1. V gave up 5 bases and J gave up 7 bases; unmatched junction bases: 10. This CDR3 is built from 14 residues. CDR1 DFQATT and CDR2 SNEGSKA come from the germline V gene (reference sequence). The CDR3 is CSALQIRTGNIQYF. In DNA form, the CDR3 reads TGCAGTGCTCTACAAATTCGGACAGGGAACATTCAGTACTTC.

The CDR3 coding sequence is TGTGCCATCAGTGAGTCTTCAGGGTGGAGCAATCAGCCCCAGCATTTT. It translates to CAISESSGWSNQPQHF. V is TRBV10-3 and J is TRBJ1-5, with TRBD1 as a possible D gene (5 bases). V was pared by 0 bases and J by 1 base, with 10 bases between. Germline V gives CDR1 ENHRY, CDR2 SYGVKD. The CDR3 has 16 residues.

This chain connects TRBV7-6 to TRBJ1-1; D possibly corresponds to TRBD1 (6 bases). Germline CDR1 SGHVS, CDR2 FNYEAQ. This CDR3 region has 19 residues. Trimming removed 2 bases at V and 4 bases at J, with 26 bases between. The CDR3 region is CASSLTGLRAGAKSTEAFF. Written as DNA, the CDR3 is TGTGCCAGCAGCTTAACGGGGTTGCGAGCGGGGGCCAAGAGCACTGAAGCTTTCTTT.

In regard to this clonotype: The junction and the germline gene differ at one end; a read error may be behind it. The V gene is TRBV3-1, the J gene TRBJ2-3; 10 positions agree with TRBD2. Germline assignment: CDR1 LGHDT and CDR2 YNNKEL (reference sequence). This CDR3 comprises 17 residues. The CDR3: CASSQDTGTSVTDKQYF. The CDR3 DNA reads TGTGCCAGCAGCCAAGACACAGGGACTAGCGTCACAGATAAGCAGTATTTT.

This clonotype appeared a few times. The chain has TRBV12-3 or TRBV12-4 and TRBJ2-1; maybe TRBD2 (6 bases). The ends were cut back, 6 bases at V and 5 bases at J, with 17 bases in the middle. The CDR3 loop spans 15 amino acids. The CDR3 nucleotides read TGTGCCAGCAGACTTCAAGGCGGGACTGACAATGAGCAGTTCTTC. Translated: CASRLQGGTDNEQFF.

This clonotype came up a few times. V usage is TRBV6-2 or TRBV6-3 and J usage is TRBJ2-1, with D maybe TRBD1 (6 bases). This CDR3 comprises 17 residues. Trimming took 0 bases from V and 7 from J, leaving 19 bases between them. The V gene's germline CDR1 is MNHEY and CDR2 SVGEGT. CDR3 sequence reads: CASSYSIWLGGRNEQFF. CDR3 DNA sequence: TGTGCCAGCAGTTACTCGATTTGGTTAGGGGGACGAAATGAGCAGTTCTTC.

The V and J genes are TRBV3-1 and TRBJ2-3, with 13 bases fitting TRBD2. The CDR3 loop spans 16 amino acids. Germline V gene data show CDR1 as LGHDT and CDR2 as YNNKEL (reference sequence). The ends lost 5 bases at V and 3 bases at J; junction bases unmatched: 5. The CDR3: CASSDRTSGSTDTQYF. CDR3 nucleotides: TGTGCCAGCAGCGATAGGACTAGCGGGAGTACAGATACGCAGTATTTT.

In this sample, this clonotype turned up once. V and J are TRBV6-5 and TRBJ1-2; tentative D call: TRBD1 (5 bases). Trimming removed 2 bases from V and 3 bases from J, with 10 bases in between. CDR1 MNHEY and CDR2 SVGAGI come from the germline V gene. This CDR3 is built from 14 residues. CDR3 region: CASSYTRVDYGYTF. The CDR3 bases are TGTGCCAGCAGTTACACCAGGGTGGACTATGGCTACACCTTC.